This T cell receptor beta chain was observed in a study of control samples from healthy donors and cancer patients. Assay: immunoSEQ multiplex PCR; the TCRdb copy retains only in-frame clones and omits some. Of around 110,000 clones in the sample, over 85% were seen once. This clone was recorded once. The J segment lost 7 bases and the V segment lost 3 bases, leaving 5 bases of the junction unmatched. The germline CDR1 and CDR2 sequences are SGDLS and YYNGEE. The CDR3 covers 15 residues. The clonotype originates from a man in his thirties or forties in good health. Sequencing was performed on blood. V and J are TRBV9 and TRBJ1-6, with 9 bases that match TRBD1. The DNA for the CDR3 is TGTGCCAGCAGCGCTGGACAGGGGATAAATTCACCCCTCCACTTT. Protein product: CASSAGQGINSPLHF.